Listed here are 2 T cell receptor beta chains from one sample, sequenced in a study of blood T cell repertoires in COVID-19. Profiled with immunoSEQ multiplex PCR; TCRdb holds only in-frame clones, not every one. The repertoire consists of some 220,000 clones, with approximately 84% occurring once and the leading ten covering 2.5% to 3.5%. The specimen sequenced was peripheral blood. The receptor source for this set is a man in his fifties or sixties who had recovered from COVID-19.

The chain uses TRBV7-9 and TRBJ2-1; D is ambiguous. CDR3 length: 11 amino acids. Trimming took 5 bases from V and 12 from J, leaving 11 bases between them. Germline lookup yields CDR1 SEHNR and CDR2 FQNEAQ (reference sequence). Written as DNA, the CDR3 is TGTGCCAGCAGCCCCGAGCTACGGCAGTTCTTC. This encodes CASSPELRQFF.

This sequence joins TRBV2 and TRBJ1-1; TRBD1 agrees at 11 bases. The J segment lost 5 bases and the V segment lost 9 bases, leaving 8 bases of the junction unmatched. The germline V gene has CDR1 SNHLY and CDR2 FYNNEI. The CDR3 is 14 residues long. CDR3 sequence (DNA): TGTGCCAGGGAGTTCGGGACAGGGGGTACTGAAGCTTTCTTT. As protein: CAREFGTGGTEAFF.